These 30 T cell receptor beta chains were sequenced from one sample in a study of T cell repertoires in cytomegalovirus infection. TCRdb itself ran the reads through MiXCR, one entry per CDR3 protein. This table holds about 360,000 distinct CDR3 sequences, 15% to 20% found once. Sequencing was performed on PBMCs. These receptors were collected from a human donor in good health (CMV status not recorded). Some clones in this sample may be carry-over from other donors' samples.

There are a few counts of this clonotype. J is TRBJ2-7 and V is TRBV7-9; D possibly corresponds to TRBD2 (6 bases). Deletions cut 4 bases from V and 1 base from J, with 20 bases between. Germline V gene sequence: CDR1 SEHNR, CDR2 FQNEAQ (reference sequence). The CDR3 contains 17 residues. The CDR3 sequence is CASSSPWDGAGSYEQYF. The CDR3 DNA reads TGTGCCAGCAGCTCACCGTGGGATGGAGCGGGTTCCTACGAGCAGTACTTC.

This clonotype was detected only a few times. The chain has TRBV20-1 and TRBJ2-2; the D call may be TRBD1 or TRBD2 (5 bases each). Per germline, CDR1 DFQATT and CDR2 SNEGSKA (reference sequence). This CDR3 spans 13 amino acids. Trimming removed 4 bases at V and 3 bases at J, with 9 bases between. CDR3 coding DNA: TGCAGTGCTACGGGACCAGACACCGGGGAGCTGTTTTTT. Protein product: CSATGPDTGELFF.

The chain has TRBV20-1 and TRBJ2-3, with D uncertain. Trimming cost V 4 bases and J 9 bases, with 17 bases left between them. Germline V lookup: CDR1 DFQATT, CDR2 SNEGSKA (reference sequence). The CDR3 spans 13 residues. The CDR3 DNA reads TGCAGTGCTACGGGCGTATTAGCAGGCACGCAGTATTTT. Its protein is CSATGVLAGTQYF.

V is TRBV25-1 and J is TRBJ2-7; D is perhaps TRBD2 (6 bases). CDR1 and CDR2 from the germline V gene are MGHDK and SYGVNS. V was cut by 1 base and J by 5 bases, with 9 bases left in between. The CDR3 loop spans 13 amino acids. This CDR3 is CASSESGVHEQYF. The CDR3 DNA reads as TGTGCCAGCAGTGAATCGGGGGTCCACGAGCAGTACTTC.

This sequence joins TRBV7-2 and TRBJ2-3; 7 nucleotides agree with TRBD1. Germline trimming cut 7 bases from V and 2 bases from J; bases unmatched to any gene: 12. CDR1 and CDR2 (germline): SGHTA, FQGNSA. The length of the CDR3 is 16 residues. The CDR3 spells CASIPPGTAFTDTQYF. CDR3 coding DNA: TGTGCCAGCATCCCCCCGGGGACAGCTTTCACAGATACGCAGTATTTT.

This clonotype showed up just a few times. This rearrangement joins TRBV18 to TRBJ2-7, with D perhaps TRBD1 or TRBD2 (5 bases each). The CDR3 consists of 14 residues. Trimming cost V 2 bases and J 1 base, with 9 bases left between them. The germline V gene encodes CDR1 KGHSH and CDR2 LQKENI. CDR3 amino acids: CASSPIGTSYEQYF. CDR3 sequence (DNA): TGTGCCAGCTCACCAATTGGGACGTCCTACGAGCAGTACTTC.

Here the CDR3 DNA reads TGTGCCAGCAGCGAAACGGACAGCAATTCACCCCTCCACTTT. Translated, it gives CASSETDSNSPLHF. The J gene is TRBJ1-6, the V gene TRBV7-4; D might be TRBD1 (6 bases). CDR1 is SGHVT and CDR2 is SQSDAQ in the germline V gene. The length of the CDR3 is 14 residues. With 5 bases removed from V and 7 bases from J, the gap between germline ends came to 12 bases.

This clonotype occurred a few times. The chain has TRBV7-2 and TRBJ1-2, with D unresolved. Between the trimmed V and J ends, which lost 5 bases and 0 bases, there was a span of 7 bases. CDR1 and CDR2 from the germline V gene are SGHTA and FQGNSA. This CDR3 contains 13 residues. CDR3 DNA: TGTGCCAGCAGCCCAAGTTCTAACTATGGCTACACCTTC. This encodes CASSPSSNYGYTF.

This clonotype was picked up a small number of times. The chain recombines TRBV7-9 with TRBJ2-1, with TRBD2 identical over 11 bases. Germline V gene data show CDR1 as SEHNR and CDR2 as FQNEAQ (reference sequence). The CDR3 length is 16 residues. J was trimmed by 15 bases and V by 4 bases; bases with no gene match: 17. The CDR3 reads CASSSPGTSGIPAGFF. In DNA form, the CDR3 reads TGTGCCAGCAGCTCCCCCGGGACTAGCGGAATACCGGCGGGGTTCTTC.

This clonotype was observed many times. This chain uses TRBV19 with TRBJ2-1; 9 bases match TRBD1. With 2 bases clipped from V and 7 bases from J, the junction kept 12 bases outside the gene matches. Germline CDR1 and CDR2: LNHDA and SQIVND (reference sequence). The CDR3 sequence is 17 residues long. The CDR3 bases are TGTGCCAGTAGTATACGCCCCGGGACAGGGATTCCGAATGAGCAGTTCTTC. Encoded protein: CASSIRPGTGIPNEQFF.

The rearrangement joins TRBV6-6 to TRBJ1-3; no firm D call. Between the trimmed V and J ends, which lost 7 bases and 0 bases, there was a span of 13 bases. The CDR3 runs to 15 residues. Germline V gene sequence: CDR1 MNHNY, CDR2 SVGAGI (reference sequence). The chain's CDR3 is CASKESGSSGNTIYF. The DNA of the CDR3 is TGTGCCAGCAAGGAGTCGGGTAGCTCTGGAAACACCATATATTTT.

This clonotype was detected a few times. The gene calls are TRBV29-1 and TRBJ2-7, with unresolved D. The germline V gene encodes CDR1 SQVTM and CDR2 ANQGSEA. This CDR3 is 11 amino acids long. V gave up 7 bases and J gave up 1 base, with 8 bases separating them. This CDR3 is CSAIVSYEQYF. CDR3 in DNA: TGCAGCGCCATAGTGTCCTACGAGCAGTACTTC.

At least ten counts were recorded for this clonotype. The rearrangement uses TRBV7-8 and TRBJ1-5; D ambiguous. CDR3 length: 14 residues. Trimming removed 3 bases at V and 5 bases at J, with 11 bases between. CDR1 is SGHVS and CDR2 is FQNEAQ in the germline V gene. The CDR3 is CASSFRREDQPQHF. CDR3 DNA: TGTGCCAGCAGCTTTAGGAGAGAGGATCAGCCCCAGCATTTT.

V and J are TRBV6-2 or TRBV6-3 and TRBJ2-1; D is uncertain. V lost 6 bases and J 0 bases, leaving 18 bases between the germline ends. Looked up from germline, CDR1 is MNHEY and CDR2 is SVGEGT. The CDR3 loop spans 17 amino acids. The CDR3 spells CASSPYFPGSSYNEQFF. CDR3 coding DNA: TGTGCCAGCAGCCCTTACTTCCCAGGAAGCTCCTACAATGAGCAGTTCTTC.

The table lists this clonotype with many counts. The chain has TRBV7-6 and TRBJ2-2; D remains ambiguous. The CDR3 length is 12 residues. The germline V gene encodes CDR1 SGHVS and CDR2 FNYEAQ. V was cut by 5 bases and J by 3 bases, with 4 bases left in between. The DNA of the CDR3 is TGTGCCAGCAGCCAAGACACCGGGGAGCTGTTTTTT. Translation gives CASSQDTGELFF.

The chain joins TRBV7-2 to TRBJ2-7; D may correspond to TRBD1 or TRBD2 (5 bases each). CDR1 is SGHTA and CDR2 is FQGNSA in the germline V gene. V shed 4 bases and J shed 3 bases, with 13 bases lying between them. This CDR3 has 14 residues. The CDR3 sequence: CASSSRRGGYEQYF. In DNA form, the CDR3 reads TGTGCCAGCAGCTCGCGGCGTGGGGGCTACGAGCAGTACTTC.

In this sample, this clonotype turned up a few times. The genes are TRBV12-5 and TRBJ1-1, with D possibly being TRBD1 (5 bases). The germline V gene encodes CDR1 LGHNT and CDR2 FRNRAP. The length of the CDR3 is 17 residues. Trimming cost V 5 bases and J 1 base, with 20 bases left between them. The CDR3 is CASGPPGTRVGNTEAFF. DNA of the CDR3: TGTGCTAGTGGTCCTCCCGGGACGAGGGTGGGGAACACTGAAGCTTTCTTT.

This clonotype was found a few times. In DNA, the CDR3 is TGTGCCAGCAGCCCGTGGGGCGGGAGTCCATACAATGAGCAGTTCTTC. This gives the protein CASSPWGGSPYNEQFF. The V call is TRBV6-1, the J call TRBJ2-1, with 7 bases matching TRBD2. The germline V gene encodes CDR1 MNHNS and CDR2 SASEGT. Trimming took 6 bases from V and 4 from J; bases not matched to a gene: 12. The CDR3 extends over 16 amino acids.

This clonotype was seen a single time. The chain couples TRBV6-6 to TRBJ1-1, with TRBD1 as a possible D gene (6 bases). Germline lookup yields CDR1 MNHNY and CDR2 SVGAGI (reference sequence). The V gene lost 0 bases and the J gene lost 4 bases, with 12 bases spanning the gap. The CDR3 extends over 15 amino acids. The CDR3 loop reads CASSYSHRAGTEAFF. The CDR3 DNA reads TGTGCCAGCAGTTACTCTCACAGGGCGGGCACTGAAGCTTTCTTT.

This clonotype appeared a few times. The CDR3 loop is CASSLWGDRGSTGELFF. The CDR3 coding sequence is TGTGCCAGCAGCTTATGGGGAGACAGGGGGAGCACCGGGGAGCTGTTTTTT. J is TRBJ2-2 and V is TRBV7-8; TRBD1 agrees at 9 bases. The ends lost 2 bases at V and 4 bases at J; junction bases unmatched: 8. Germline V CDR1 and CDR2: SGHVS, FQNEAQ. The CDR3 has 17 amino acids.

V gene TRBV20-1 combines with J gene TRBJ2-1; 8 bases map to TRBD2. Trimming removed 6 bases from V and 4 bases from J; junction bases left unmatched: 8. This CDR3 contains 14 residues. Germline CDR1 DFQATT, CDR2 SNEGSKA (reference sequence). The CDR3 spells CSAQAGDGYNEQFF. The CDR3 DNA follows: TGCAGTGCCCAAGCGGGAGACGGGTACAATGAGCAGTTCTTC.

This clonotype appeared many times. The chain employs TRBV7-2 and TRBJ1-6; D perhaps matches TRBD1 (5 bases). The germline V gene encodes CDR1 SGHTA and CDR2 FQGNSA. The CDR3 sequence is 12 residues long. Deletions cut 5 bases from V and 9 bases from J, with 8 bases between. CDR3 in amino acids: CASSMGRSPLHF. DNA for the CDR3: TGTGCCAGCAGCATGGGGCGTTCACCCCTCCACTTT.

In its sample, this clonotype was seen many times. The chain has TRBV6-1 and TRBJ1-5, with D hard to call. V was shortened by 5 bases and J by 10 bases, with 15 bases between the two germline ends. Germline V gene data show CDR1 as MNHNS and CDR2 as SASEGT. The CDR3 length is 13 residues. Here the CDR3 DNA reads TGTGCCAGCAGTCAAGTCCCCTCAAGTCCCCAGCATTTT. It translates to CASSQVPSSPQHF.

The J gene is TRBJ1-5, the V gene TRBV20-1; 7 bases are shared with TRBD1. The germline CDR1 and CDR2 sequences are DFQATT and SNEGSKA (reference sequence). The CDR3 spans 13 residues. Germline trimming cut 7 bases from V and 7 bases from J; bases unmatched to any gene: 10. CDR3 sequence (DNA): TGCAGTGTTACACAGGGGCGCGACCAGCCCCAGCATTTT. Protein: CSVTQGRDQPQHF.

In this sample, this clonotype turned up many times. The chain has TRBV12-3 or TRBV12-4 and TRBJ2-2; D call uncertain. The CDR3 runs 15 residues. V lost 3 bases to trimming and J lost 2 bases, with 10 bases between them. Written as DNA, the CDR3 is TGTGCCAGCAGTTTGGAGCAGTCCAACACCGGGGAGCTGTTTTTT. Encoded protein: CASSLEQSNTGELFF.

This clonotype was counted many times. The V gene is TRBV6-1, the J gene TRBJ2-7; 7 positions match TRBD1. In germline, CDR1 is MNHNS, CDR2 SASEGT. This CDR3 comprises 15 residues. Trimming cost V 1 base and J 4 bases; bases outside gene matches: 7. The CDR3 bases are TGTGCCAGCAGTGAAGTCGGGACAGCACCTTACGAGCAGTACTTC. Translation gives CASSEVGTAPYEQYF.

The gene calls are TRBV6-4 and TRBJ2-1; 11 bases are a match to TRBD2. Germline trimming cut 8 bases from V and 4 bases from J; bases unmatched to any gene: 4. Germline V gene lookup returns CDR1 MRHNA and CDR2 SNTAGT. The CDR3 totals 14 residues. This chain's CDR3 is CASSIAGGYNEQFF. CDR3 DNA sequence: TGTGCCAGCTCAATAGCGGGAGGGTACAATGAGCAGTTCTTC.

This clonotype was observed a few times. V and J are TRBV19 and TRBJ1-4; no definite D call. V was pared by 9 bases and J by 10 bases, with 21 bases between. The CDR3 contains 14 residues. Per the germline V gene, CDR1 is LNHDA and CDR2 is SQIVND (reference sequence). Written as DNA, the CDR3 is TGTGCCAGCGCAACTAGACCGGACGGCGGAAAACTGTTTTTT. Protein sequence: CASATRPDGGKLFF.

This chain uses TRBV14 with TRBJ2-3; 9 nucleotides match TRBD2. CDR1 and CDR2 (germline): SGHDN, FVKESK. The V segment lost 1 base and the J segment 7 bases; nucleotides outside the gene matches: 9. The CDR3 consists of 16 residues. In nucleotides, the CDR3 is TGTGCCAGCAGCCAAGGAAGCGGGGGGCTAGCAAATACGCAGTATTTT. Translation: CASSQGSGGLANTQYF.

This clonotype was seen a handful of times. The gene calls are TRBV28 and TRBJ1-5, with D possibly TRBD1 on 6 matching bases. This CDR3 has 15 residues. V lost 3 bases to trimming and J lost 3 bases, with 12 bases between them. The germline V gene has CDR1 MDHEN and CDR2 SYDVKM. CDR3 residues: CASSFPGAFNQPQHF. In DNA form, the CDR3 reads TGTGCCAGCAGTTTCCCAGGGGCCTTCAATCAGCCCCAGCATTTT.